A selection of T cell receptor beta chains follows, all from one sample in a study of CD8 T cells in Susac syndrome. Each CDR3 protein gets one entry after TCRdb re-called the immunoSEQ multiplex PCR reads with MiXCR. Among about 76,000 distinct CDR3 sequences listed, about 93% were seen once. Sequenced sample: CD8+ T cells from PBMCs. These receptors all come from a human donor with Susac syndrome. CDR3s include the opening cysteine and the closing phenylalanine or tryptophan. The D gene is left open where the match is weak. For some rows the clone size is stated as once, few or many, or as a class when expanded; others skip it.

DNA	CDR3	size	V	J	D
TGTGCCAGCAGTTCCACCCACGGGGGGGAAGTCTATGGCTACACCTTC	CASSSTHGGEVYGYTF	once	TRBV6-4	TRBJ1-2	NA
TGTGCCAGCAGTCTGACAGGGGACGATGAGCAGTTCTTC	CASSLTGDDEQFF	NA	TRBV5-5	TRBJ2-1	TRBD1
TGTGCCAGCAGTATCCGGGCCGAGGATAACACTGAAGTTTTCTTT	CASSIRAEDNTEVFF	NA	TRBV6-2/TRBV6-3	TRBJ1-1	NA
TGTGCCAGCAGTTTTGGCAGGGACACTGAAGCTTTCTTT	CASSFGRDTEAFF	NA	TRBV27	TRBJ1-1	NA
TGCAGTGCTAGTTCGAGCGGGAGCCCTTACAATGAGCAGTTCTTC	CSASSSGSPYNEQFF	NA	TRBV20-1	TRBJ2-1	TRBD2
TGTGCCAGCAGTGCCTTAGGGGATGGCAATCAGCCCCAGCATTTT	CASSALGDGNQPQHF	NA	TRBV28	TRBJ1-5	NA
TGTGCCAGCAGCTTAAGCGGAAGCTCCTACAATGAGCAGTTCTTC	CASSLSGSSYNEQFF	NA	TRBV7-9	TRBJ2-1	NA
TGTGCCAGCTATGCCGGCACTGAAGCTTTCTTT	CASYAGTEAFF	NA	TRBV2	TRBJ1-1	NA
TGCGCCAGCAGCCAAGATCGGGAGAGTGATGAGCAGTTCTTC	CASSQDRESDEQFF	NA	TRBV4-3	TRBJ2-1	NA
TGTGCCAGCCGGTCGGCGACAGGATACCAAGAGACCCAGTACTTC	CASRSATGYQETQYF	NA	TRBV12-3/TRBV12-4	TRBJ2-5	NA
TGTGCCAGCAGGGACAGTAGCAATCAGCCCCAGCATTTT	CASRDSSNQPQHF	NA	TRBV2	TRBJ1-5	NA
TGTGCCAGCAGTGTTTTGGTGACAGGGGATTCACCCCTCCACTTT	CASSVLVTGDSPLHF	NA	TRBV2	TRBJ1-6	TRBD1
TGTGCCAGCAGTCCCTCCCTCCTAGCGGGAGTTGGGTCCTACAATGAGCAGTTCTTC	CASSPSLLAGVGSYNEQFF	NA	TRBV27	TRBJ2-1	TRBD2
TGTGCCAGCAGTTTCTCGGGACTAGCCTACGAGCAGTACTTC	CASSFSGLAYEQYF	NA	TRBV27	TRBJ2-7	TRBD2
TGCAGCGTTGAGGGGAGGGAGACCCACAATGAGCAGTTCTTC	CSVEGRETHNEQFF	once	TRBV29-1	TRBJ2-1	TRBD2
TGTGCCAGCAGCCAAGTGACGCCCAGAAGCGTTGGGGAGCAGTACTTC	CASSQVTPRSVGEQYF	NA	TRBV4-2	TRBJ2-7	NA
TGTGCCTGGAGTAGCCTACGGGACATAATCACCGGGGAGCTGTTTTTT	CAWSSLRDIITGELFF	once	TRBV30	TRBJ2-2	NA
TGTGCCAGCACCCCAGGGACAGGGGGGAACTATGGCTACACCTTC	CASTPGTGGNYGYTF	NA	TRBV7-2	TRBJ1-2	TRBD1
TGTGCCAGCCCCTCAGGCGGTGGAAACACCATATATTTT	CASPSGGGNTIYF	NA	TRBV21-1	TRBJ1-3	NA
TGTGCCAGCTCCGAAGGAGGTGGACAGGGCTATCAGCCCCAGCATTTT	CASSEGGGQGYQPQHF	NA	TRBV28	TRBJ1-5	TRBD1
TGTGCCAGCAGCTTCGACGGGGCTGAAAAACTGTTTTTT	CASSFDGAEKLFF	NA	TRBV7-9	TRBJ1-4	NA
TGTGCCAGCAGCCAGGCGGGATATCAGCCCCAGCATTTT	CASSQAGYQPQHF	NA	TRBV3-1	TRBJ1-5	NA
TGCGCCAGCAGCCAAGTCGGGACTAGCGGGAGCTACGAGCAGTACTTC	CASSQVGTSGSYEQYF	NA	TRBV4-3	TRBJ2-7	TRBD2
TGTGCCAGCAGTCTTGGGACAGGGGGCACTGAAGCTTTCTTT	CASSLGTGGTEAFF	NA	TRBV12-3/TRBV12-4	TRBJ1-1	TRBD1
TGCAGCGTTGAGAAGGGGGAGACGCCCATTTACAATGAGCAGTTCTTC	CSVEKGETPIYNEQFF	NA	TRBV29-1	TRBJ2-1	NA
TGTGCCAGCAGTTGGGACGGGACAGATACGCAGTATTTT	CASSWDGTDTQYF	NA	TRBV5-4	TRBJ2-3	NA
TGTGCCAGCAGCTTAACTCAAACGAACCCAATGGGGTTTGTCACAGATACGCAGTATTTT	CASSLTQTNPMGFVTDTQYF	NA	TRBV11-1	TRBJ2-3	NA
TGTGCCAGCAGCCAAGATGTGGAGCGGGGGACTAAAGAGACCCAGTACTTC	CASSQDVERGTKETQYF	NA	TRBV3-1	TRBJ2-5	TRBD2
TGCAGTGCTAGAGCCCCGGCAGACTATGGCTACACCTTC	CSARAPADYGYTF	once	TRBV20-1	TRBJ1-2	NA
TGTGCCAGCAAATTTCCGGGACAGATATCCCAGCCCCAGCATTTT	CASKFPGQISQPQHF	NA	TRBV28	TRBJ1-5	TRBD1
TGTGCCAGCAGGCTAAACAACAGGACCGGGAACACTGAAGCTTTCTTT	CASRLNNRTGNTEAFF	NA	TRBV2	TRBJ1-1	NA
TGTGCCAGTAACATCGAGGCTGAAGCTTTCTTT	CASNIEAEAFF	NA	TRBV19	TRBJ1-1	NA
TGTGCCAGCAGTTTATCGAGGGGGGACCCTAGGACGCCCCAGCATTTT	CASSLSRGDPRTPQHF	once	TRBV27	TRBJ1-5	NA
TGTGCCAGCAGCCAGGACAGGCAACCATCCTACGAGCAGTACTTC	CASSQDRQPSYEQYF	NA	TRBV7-6	TRBJ2-7	TRBD1
TGTGCCACCGGGACTAGCGGGAGTAGCGAGCAGTACTTC	CATGTSGSSEQYF	NA	TRBV7-2	TRBJ2-7	TRBD2
TGTGCCAGCAGTGAAGCGACTACAGACTACAATGAGCAGTTCTTC	CASSEATTDYNEQFF	NA	TRBV6-1	TRBJ2-1	NA
TGTGCCAGCAGTTTACTGGGTAGCAATCAGCCCCAGCATTTT	CASSLLGSNQPQHF	NA	TRBV27	TRBJ1-5	NA
TGTGCCACCAGTGACCCGGAGGGACAGGGATTTATCTATAATTCACCCCTCCACTTT	CATSDPEGQGFIYNSPLHF	once	TRBV24-1	TRBJ1-6	TRBD1
TGCAGCGTTGTTGGGCACAAGAACACTGAAGCTTTCTTT	CSVVGHKNTEAFF	NA	TRBV29-1	TRBJ1-1	NA
TGTGCCAGCAGTTCCTCATACAATGGAGATACGCAGTATTTT	CASSSSYNGDTQYF	NA	TRBV6-2/TRBV6-3	TRBJ2-3	NA
TGTGCCAGCGCGGCCGGGGGGGGCTACGAGCAGTACTTC	CASAAGGGYEQYF	once	TRBV2	TRBJ2-7	TRBD2
TGTGCCAGCAGCTCCGGACTAGCGCAGTACAATGAGCAGTTCTTC	CASSSGLAQYNEQFF	NA	TRBV11-3	TRBJ2-1	TRBD2
TGTGCCTGGAGTGTACTACGGGAGGGTTCCTACAATGAGCAGTTCTTC	CAWSVLREGSYNEQFF	NA	TRBV30	TRBJ2-1	TRBD2